The TCR beta chain described here comes from a study of OX40 agonist ivuxolimab in advanced cancers. There are 15 residues in the CDR3. Germline lookup yields CDR1 LGHNT and CDR2 FRNRAP. V lost 7 bases to trimming and J lost 0 bases, with 13 bases between them. Peripheral blood came from all dose cohorts at three timepoints. Generated by immunoSEQ multiplex PCR, the TCRdb table keeps only in-frame clones and is missing some. The repertoire holds about 72,000 clones, with roughly 80% as singletons. This clonotype was obtained from an adult with an advanced solid tumor such as melanoma, head and neck, liver or kidney cancer. Specimen: CD4+ or CD8+ T cells sorted from blood, collected in a trial of the OX40 agonist ivuxolimab. The chain is built from TRBV12-5 and TRBJ1-3, with a tentative D call TRBD1 (5 bases). CDR3 nucleotides: TGTGCTAGTGCCGTTGGGGGGTACTCTGGAAACACCATATATTTT. As protein: CASAVGGYSGNTIYF.